This TCR beta chain derives from a study of cytomegalovirus exposure and HLA in healthy donors. Study as a whole: Approximately 180 million T cells yielded roughly 120 million unique TCR beta sequences, as an earlier analysis found. The Caucasian-associated ancestry cluster held less than 85% of approximately 400 genotyped donors. Study results and limitations: Both high specificity and high sensitivity reportedly marked the classifier's diagnosis of cytomegalovirus status.

The CDR3 length is 17 residues. Per the germline V gene, CDR1 is GTSNPN and CDR2 is SVGIG (reference sequence). Note on this clone: Antigen: not known. One end of the junction varies from germline; a read error may be responsible.

The PCR had 60 Vbeta and 13 Jbeta primers. TCRdb's table, derived via immunoSEQ multiplex PCR, lists solely in-frame clones and lacks some. The sample lists 150,000 or so clones, 75% occurring once. This clonotype was sampled from a man aged 25-45 years in good health and CMV-seronegative. Material: PBMCs. The chain uses TRBV30 and TRBJ2-3; 9 bases are shared with TRBD2. The DNA for the CDR3 is TGTGCCTGGGGTGTTACTAGCGGGCGTCCCAAGGCAGATACGCAGTATTTT. This encodes CAWGVTSGRPKADTQYF.